The sequence of this T cell receptor beta chain was determined in a study of early T cells in non-severe SARS-CoV-2 infection. In the study overall: The authors sequenced bulk RNA from unsorted whole blood, leaving chains unpaired.

TCRdb re-called the 5' RACE reads through MiXCR, storing one row per CDR3 protein. The sample holds approximately 97,000 distinct CDR3 sequences, 9.5% to 11% seen once. This clonotype occurred many times. CDR1 MNHEY and CDR2 SVGEGT come from the germline V gene. The V end was cut by 4 bases, the J end by 8 bases, with 11 bases between. The CDR3 covers 12 residues. This sample comprised whole blood, obtained at baseline. This clonotype was obtained from an adult who was a healthcare worker with PCR-confirmed SARS-CoV-2 infection or an uninfected control (not recorded which). This chain uses TRBV6-2 or TRBV6-3 with TRBJ1-1; no firm D call. In DNA, the CDR3 is TGTGCCAGCAGTTTGGAATTCAGCGAAGCTTTCTTT. This translates into CASSLEFSEAFF.